This T cell receptor beta chain appears in the sequencing data of a study of blood T cell repertoires in COVID-19. Study-level information: The origin of the acute and convalescent COVID-19 samples was the United States, Italy and Spain. PBMCs, B-cell-depleted T cells, or T cells were the source of the cDNA or gDNA that made up the material.

Per the original data handling: Scientists estimated how many nucleated cells there were by amplifying reference gene primers. Produced via immunoSEQ multiplex PCR; TCRdb's table is partial and in-frame only. The V and J calls and clone size come from that table; D and trimming were worked out from the DNA. The sample lists about 140,000 clones; around 90% were seen once. V lost 3 bases, J lost 4 bases, and 7 bases lay in between. This CDR3 comprises 12 residues. The origin of this receptor is a human donor in a cohort sampled during active COVID-19. Sequences were obtained from peripheral blood. This chain uses TRBV12-3 or TRBV12-4 with TRBJ2-7; D gene uncertain. The CDR3: CASSLIVYEQYF. DNA for the CDR3: TGTGCCAGCAGTTTGATAGTTTACGAGCAGTACTTC.